Listed below are T cell receptor beta chains from one sample, sequenced in a study of blood T cell repertoires in COVID-19. Method: immunoSEQ multiplex PCR; TCRdb's copy keeps in-frame clones and lacks some. This sample has 200,000 to 250,000 clones, with roughly 87% found just once. The sequencing input was PBMCs or T cells enriched from blood (not recorded which). These receptors all stem from a woman in her twenties or thirties with acute COVID-19. Each CDR3 is given with its conserved first and last residue. Each record gives: CDR3 protein, V gene.

CDR3 protein: CASSLEPDFSGNTIYF; V gene: TRBV7-2
CDR3 protein: CASRPIRSYEQYF; V gene: TRBV11-2
CDR3 protein: CASSTEHNEQFF; V gene: TRBV5-1
CDR3 protein: CASSGASMGTQYF; V gene: TRBV5-1
CDR3 protein: CASSLDSVYEQYF; V gene: TRBV11-2
CDR3 protein: CASSPSEDRTFF; V gene: TRBV18
CDR3 protein: CSASSGTEQFF; V gene: TRBV20-1
CDR3 protein: CASSLSGGAGTEAFF; V gene: TRBV19
CDR3 protein: CASSAGTAGYEQYF; V gene: TRBV5-1
CDR3 protein: CASSEGLAGAETQYF; V gene: TRBV6-1
CDR3 protein: CASSLQTGEKLFF; V gene: TRBV7-7
CDR3 protein: CASSQWPDHTEAFF; V gene: TRBV4-1
CDR3 protein: CASSPLAGVDTGELFF; V gene: TRBV18
CDR3 protein: CASSDSASKNIQYF; V gene: TRBV10-1
CDR3 protein: CASSLLDRGRGNEQFF; V gene: TRBV5-1
CDR3 protein: CASSSEVSNYGYTF; V gene: TRBV5-4
CDR3 protein: CASSSQGQTEAFF; V gene: TRBV6-5
CDR3 protein: CASSIPHSGGSGNTIYF; V gene: TRBV19
CDR3 protein: CASSQVASSRETQYF; V gene: TRBV4-1
CDR3 protein: CASSPRGGNEQFF; V gene: TRBV9
CDR3 protein: CASRTGTGSGNTIYF; V gene: TRBV7-9
CDR3 protein: CASSLEAAGGIGEQFF; V gene: TRBV27
CDR3 protein: CASSKGQGMVTEAFF; V gene: TRBV5-1
CDR3 protein: CASSLASVATSGGRGETQYF; V gene: TRBV13
CDR3 protein: CASSLDPEQGTALQPQHF; V gene: TRBV5-1
CDR3 protein: CASSQGLVQETQYF; V gene: TRBV5-8
CDR3 protein: CASSYLTGTRTVGNTIYF; V gene: TRBV5-6
CDR3 protein: CASSLVRGKNTEAFF; V gene: TRBV5-8
CDR3 protein: CASSDSTETQYF; V gene: TRBV11-2
CDR3 protein: CASGQSGGDQETQYF; V gene: TRBV5-1
CDR3 protein: CASSFSTQGRNTEAFF; V gene: TRBV19
CDR3 protein: CASSTGQGNEKLFF; V gene: TRBV6-5
CDR3 protein: CASSAGETYEQYF; V gene: TRBV27
CDR3 protein: CASSPTAPGYGHTF; V gene: TRBV7-2
CDR3 protein: CSVRQATNEKLFF; V gene: TRBV29-1
CDR3 protein: CASGGQINSPLHF; V gene: TRBV2
CDR3 protein: CASSPGEGNTIYF; V gene: TRBV18
CDR3 protein: CASSLAPDMNTEAFF; V gene: TRBV5-1
CDR3 protein: CASMRANAGELFF; V gene: TRBV2
CDR3 protein: CASSQQGAKNIQYF; V gene: TRBV5-4
CDR3 protein: CASGQGGSTEAFF; V gene: TRBV19
CDR3 protein: CASSFGTGMETQYF; V gene: TRBV11-2